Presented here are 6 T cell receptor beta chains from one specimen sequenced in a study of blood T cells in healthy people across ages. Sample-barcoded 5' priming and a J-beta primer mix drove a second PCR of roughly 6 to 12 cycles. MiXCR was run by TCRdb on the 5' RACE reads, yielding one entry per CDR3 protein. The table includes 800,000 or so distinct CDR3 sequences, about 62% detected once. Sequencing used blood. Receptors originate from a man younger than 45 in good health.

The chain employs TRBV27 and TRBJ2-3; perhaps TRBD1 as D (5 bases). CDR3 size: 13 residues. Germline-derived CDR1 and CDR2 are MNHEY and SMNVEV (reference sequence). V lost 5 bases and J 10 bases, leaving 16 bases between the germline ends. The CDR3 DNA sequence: TGTGCCAGCAGTCAACGTCTAGGGGATGCGCAGTATTTT. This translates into CASSQRLGDAQYF.

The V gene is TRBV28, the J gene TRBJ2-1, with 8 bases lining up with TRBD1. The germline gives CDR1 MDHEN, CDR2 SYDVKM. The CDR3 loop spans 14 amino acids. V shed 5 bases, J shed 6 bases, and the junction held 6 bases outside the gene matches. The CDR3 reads CASSTPGTGNEQFF. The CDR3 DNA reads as TGTGCCAGCAGTACCCCCGGGACAGGCAATGAGCAGTTCTTC.

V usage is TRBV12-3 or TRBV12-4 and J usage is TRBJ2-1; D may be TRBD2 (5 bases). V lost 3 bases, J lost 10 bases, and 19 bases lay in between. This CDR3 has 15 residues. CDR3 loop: CASSFKLTIPWEQFF. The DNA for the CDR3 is TGTGCCAGCAGTTTCAAGCTGACTATCCCTTGGGAGCAGTTCTTC.

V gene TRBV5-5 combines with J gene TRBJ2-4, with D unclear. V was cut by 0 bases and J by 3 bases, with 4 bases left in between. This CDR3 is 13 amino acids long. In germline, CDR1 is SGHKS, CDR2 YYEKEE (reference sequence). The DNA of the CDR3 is TGTGCCAGCAGCTTGGTTGGCAAAAACATTCAGTACTTC. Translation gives CASSLVGKNIQYF.

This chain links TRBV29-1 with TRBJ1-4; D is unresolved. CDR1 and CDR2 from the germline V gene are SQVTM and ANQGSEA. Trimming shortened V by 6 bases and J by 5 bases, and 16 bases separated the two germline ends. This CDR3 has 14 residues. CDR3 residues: CSVLPEAGNEKLFF. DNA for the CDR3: TGCAGCGTATTACCCGAGGCGGGGAATGAAAAACTGTTTTTT.

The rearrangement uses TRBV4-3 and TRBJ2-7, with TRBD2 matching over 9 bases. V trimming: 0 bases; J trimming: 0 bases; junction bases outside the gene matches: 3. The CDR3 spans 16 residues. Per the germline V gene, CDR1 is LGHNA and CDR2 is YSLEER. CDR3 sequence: CASSQDILAGSYEQYF. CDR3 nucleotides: TGCGCCAGCAGCCAAGACATACTAGCGGGCTCCTACGAGCAGTACTTC.